These 14 T cell receptor beta chains originate from one sample sequenced in a study of T cell repertoires in cytomegalovirus infection. These receptors have no known antigen. TCRdb fed the reads into MiXCR, producing one record per CDR3 protein. This sample has around 430,000 distinct CDR3 sequences, with more than 40% found just once. Sequenced material: cultured PBMCs, taken from culture after CMV antigen stimulation. The receptors originated from a human donor in good health (CMV status not recorded). Some clones in this sample may be carry-over from other donors' samples.

This clonotype was recorded a few times. The chain combines TRBV11-2 with TRBJ2-5; TRBD2 is a possible D gene (7 bases). The CDR3 totals 16 residues. CDR1 is SGHAT, CDR2 FQNNGV, per germline. Between the trimmed V and J ends, which lost 4 bases and 0 bases, there was a span of 15 bases. CDR3 protein: CASSSWEGGHQETQYF. CDR3 nucleotide sequence: TGTGCCAGCAGCTCCTGGGAGGGGGGGCACCAAGAGACCCAGTACTTC.

This clonotype was seen more than once but under ten times. The V call is TRBV7-2, the J call TRBJ2-1; TRBD1 matches at 9 bases. CDR3 size: 15 residues. The trim removed 4 bases at V and 4 bases at J, leaving 5 bases unmatched. In germline, CDR1 is SGHTA, CDR2 FQGNSA. CDR3 in amino acids: CASSYDRGKYNEQFF. The CDR3 nucleotides are TGTGCCAGCAGCTACGACAGGGGGAAGTACAATGAGCAGTTCTTC. The entire variable domain, with the rest obtained from reference TRBV7-2 and TRBJ2-1, is as follows: GAGVSQSPSNKVTEKGKDVELRCDPISGHTALYWYRQSLGQGLEFLIYFQGNSAPDKSGLPSDRFSAERTGGSVSTLTIQRTQQEDSAVYLCASSYDRGKYNEQFFGPGTRLTVL.

This clonotype was observed a handful of times. The gene calls are TRBV7-2 and TRBJ1-6; D may be TRBD1 (5 bases). Germline-derived CDR1 and CDR2 are SGHTA and FQGNSA. Trimming stripped 6 bases from V and 8 bases from J, with 20 bases between. The CDR3 loop spans 16 amino acids. CDR3 sequence: CASRPTMGRRDSPLHF. In DNA form, the CDR3 reads TGTGCCAGCAGACCCACCATGGGACGGAGGGATTCACCCCTCCACTTT. Full variable domain (outside the CDR3, taken from reference TRBV7-2 and TRBJ1-6): GAGVSQSPSNKVTEKGKDVELRCDPISGHTALYWYRQSLGQGLEFLIYFQGNSAPDKSGLPSDRFSAERTGGSVSTLTIQRTQQEDSAVYLCASRPTMGRRDSPLHFGNGTRLTVT.

The V and J genes are TRBV19 and TRBJ1-6; unclear D gene. The CDR3 consists of 15 residues. Trimming left V 5 bases short and J 9 bases short, with 17 bases between. The germline CDR1 and CDR2 sequences are LNHDA and SQIVND (reference sequence). CDR3 loop: CASSAYSGMSSPLHF. CDR3 nucleotides: TGTGCCAGTAGTGCCTACAGCGGGATGTCTTCACCCCTCCACTTT.

In DNA form, the CDR3 reads TGTGCCAGCAGTGAGGGTATCACAGCAACCCTAAACTATGGCTACACCTTC. It yields the protein CASSEGITATLNYGYTF. V is TRBV25-1 and J is TRBJ1-2; D gene ambiguous. Per germline, CDR1 MGHDK and CDR2 SYGVNS. This CDR3 is built from 17 residues. Trimming stripped 3 bases from V and 2 bases from J, with 19 bases between.

The chain is built from TRBV12-3 or TRBV12-4 and TRBJ2-5, with TRBD2 matching 13 bases. V dropped 6 bases and J dropped 7; count of bases not matched to a gene: 14. CDR3 length: 17 residues. CDR3: CASRFRGTSGANGTQYF. The CDR3 nucleotides read TGTGCCAGCAGATTCAGGGGGACTAGCGGGGCAAACGGGACCCAGTACTTC.

This clonotype was detected only a few times. This chain uses TRBV7-9 with TRBJ1-2; 11 bases fit TRBD1. J lost 5 bases, V lost 3 bases, and 5 bases had no gene match. This CDR3 contains 15 residues. CDR1 is SEHNR, CDR2 FQNEAQ, per germline (reference sequence). The CDR3 bases are TGTGCCAGCAGCTTTCTAGGGACAGGGGGTTATGGCTACACCTTC. It codes for CASSFLGTGGYGYTF.

In this sample, this clonotype turned up a few times. The chain recombines TRBV2 with TRBJ1-5; D is unclear. V was clipped by 4 bases and J by 0 bases, with 13 bases between them. This CDR3 comprises 16 residues. Germline CDR1 reads SNHLY; CDR2 reads FYNNEI. CDR3 nucleotide sequence: TGTGCCAGCAGTGTGGGCCAGAGTCTTAGCAATCAGCCCCAGCATTTT. Amino acids: CASSVGQSLSNQPQHF. Variable domain in full (rest from reference TRBV2 and TRBJ1-5): EPEVTQTPSHQVTQMGQEVILRCVPISNHLYFYWYRQILGQKVEFLVSFYNNEISEKSEIFDDQFSVERPDGSNFTLKIRSTKLEDSAMYFCASSVGQSLSNQPQHFGDGTRLSIL.

DNA for the CDR3: TGTGCCAGCTCCCAGGACAGGACCTCCTACGAGCAGTACTTC. Translation: CASSQDRTSYEQYF. The chain combines TRBV18 with TRBJ2-7; 7 bases map to TRBD1. Trimming removed 6 bases from V and 0 bases from J; junction bases left unmatched: 5. This CDR3 has 14 amino acids. Germline loops: CDR1 KGHSH, CDR2 LQKENI.

V is TRBV28 and J is TRBJ1-6; possibly TRBD1 for D (6 bases). Trimming took 6 bases from V and 9 from J, leaving 9 bases between them. The V gene's germline CDR1 is MDHEN and CDR2 SYDVKM. The CDR3 is 12 residues long. The CDR3 bases are TGTGCCAGCAGGGACAGCTTTTCACCCCTCCACTTT. Amino acids: CASRDSFSPLHF. The full variable domain, completed using reference TRBV28 and TRBJ1-6, is DVKVTQSSRYLVKRTGEKVFLECVQDMDHENMFWYRQDPGLGLRLIYFSYDVKMKEKGDIPEGYSVSREKKERFSLILESASTNQTSMYLCASRDSFSPLHFGNGTRLTVT.

The chain employs TRBV7-2 and TRBJ2-1, with 10 positions matching TRBD2. V was pared by 5 bases and J by 4 bases, with 5 bases of the junction left unmatched. The CDR3 is 15 amino acids. Germline lookup yields CDR1 SGHTA and CDR2 FQGNSA. The CDR3 sequence is CASSQSGGAYNEQFF. Here the CDR3 DNA reads TGTGCCAGCAGCCAGAGCGGGGGGGCTTACAATGAGCAGTTCTTC.

The chain is built from TRBV7-6 and TRBJ1-3; possibly TRBD1 for D (6 bases). Germline V gene sequence: CDR1 SGHVS, CDR2 FNYEAQ. The CDR3 is 16 residues long. The ends were cut back, 10 bases at V and 0 bases at J, with 19 bases in the middle. The CDR3 bases are TGTGCCATATGGAGGGGGGTTTTTTACTCTGGAAACACCATATATTTT. Its translation is CAIWRGVFYSGNTIYF. The variable domain in full, with the rest retrieved from reference TRBV7-6 and TRBJ1-3, is GAGVSQSPRYKVTKRGQDVALRCDPISGHVSLYWYRQALGQGPEFLTYFNYEAQQDKSGLPNDRFSAERPEGSISTLTIQRTEQRDSAMYRCAIWRGVFYSGNTIYFGEGSWLTVV.

The rearrangement links TRBV6-5 to TRBJ1-4; no clear D. The CDR3 totals 13 residues. CDR1 MNHEY and CDR2 SVGAGI come from the germline V gene. Trimming took off 6 bases at V and 5 bases at J, with 10 bases between the two ends. The CDR3 DNA follows: TGTGCCAGCAGCCGGACGTTAAATGAAAAACTGTTTTTT. This translates into CASSRTLNEKLFF.

This clonotype showed up just a few times. V gene TRBV12-3 or TRBV12-4 combines with J gene TRBJ2-6; unclear D gene. The CDR3 is 15 residues long. V lost 7 bases to trimming and J lost 0 bases, with 10 bases between them. The CDR3 DNA is TGTGCCAGCACCACAAGCAGCTCTGGGGCCAACGTCCTGACTTTC. Encoded protein: CASTTSSSGANVLTF.